Listed below are T cell receptor beta chains from one sample, sequenced in a study of T cell responses to AZD1222 COVID-19 vaccine. Produced via immunoSEQ multiplex PCR; TCRdb's table is partial and in-frame only. This sample carries about 130,000 clones, 85% to 90% of them seen once, and the ten largest clones take about 22%. The specimen comprised peripheral blood, sampled on day 0 of AZD1222 vaccination. All receptors come from an adult in good health. CDR3s include the opening cysteine and the closing phenylalanine or tryptophan. The D gene is left open where the match is weak. Size tells how often a clone was seen (once, few, many) or the class of an expanded clone, and some rows leave it out.

d_call	j_call	v_call	clone_size	cdr3_nt	cdr3_aa
-	TRBJ1-1	TRBV28	-	TGTGCCAGCAGCCTTGTACAGGGACCGAACACTGAAGCTTTCTTT	CASSLVQGPNTEAFF
TRBD1	TRBJ1-2	TRBV7-2	-	TGTGCCAGCAGCGCGCCCGGGACAGACAACTATGGCTACACCTTC	CASSAPGTDNYGYTF
-	TRBJ1-6	TRBV27	-	TGTGCCAGCAGTTGGGGGGCGCGGGGTAATTCACCCCTCCACTTT	CASSWGARGNSPLHF
-	TRBJ2-5	TRBV21-1	-	TGTGCCAGCAGCAAAGAGTTCCCGAGCGGCCCCCAAGAGACCCAGTACTTC	CASSKEFPSGPQETQYF
TRBD1	TRBJ2-6	TRBV19	-	TGTGCCAGTAAGGGGGACAGGGTGTCTGGGGCCAACGTCCTGACTTTC	CASKGDRVSGANVLTF
-	TRBJ1-1	TRBV3-1/TRBV3-2	-	TGTGCCAGCAGCCAAGTCATCGGGAACACTGAAGCTTTCTTT	CASSQVIGNTEAFF
-	TRBJ1-4	TRBV27	-	TGTGCCAGCAGTCGGGACATCTTTAATGAAAAACTGTTTTTT	CASSRDIFNEKLFF
-	TRBJ1-1	TRBV19	medium-sized	TGTGCCAGTAGTATAGGGGGTGGCACTGAAGCTTTCTTT	CASSIGGGTEAFF
-	TRBJ2-1	TRBV10-1	-	TGCGCCAGCAGTGAGGGTCCCCAAGGTCGGTTCTTC	CASSEGPQGRFF
-	TRBJ2-7	TRBV6-5	-	TGTGCCAGCCGTCCCATTGGCGGGGCGTACGAGCAGTACTTC	CASRPIGGAYEQYF
-	TRBJ1-5	TRBV7-2	-	TGTGCCAGCGCCTTGGGTAGTCAGCCCCAGCATTTT	CASALGSQPQHF
-	TRBJ2-7	TRBV6-5	-	TGTGCCAGCAGAGGGGAGCAGGTGGGCTCCTACGAGCAGTACTTC	CASRGEQVGSYEQYF
TRBD1	TRBJ1-2	TRBV13	-	TGTGCCAGCAGCCGACAGGGAACTAACTATGGCTACACCTTC	CASSRQGTNYGYTF
-	TRBJ1-4	TRBV19	-	TGTGCCAGTAGTATTGGGGCAGTGAGTAATGAAAAACTGTTTTTT	CASSIGAVSNEKLFF
TRBD2	TRBJ2-5	TRBV5-4	-	TGTGCCAGCAGCACAGCGGGGCTAGCAGAGACCCAGTACTTC	CASSTAGLAETQYF
-	TRBJ2-7	TRBV12-3/TRBV12-4	-	TGTGCCAGCAGTTTAGAAATTTTCGAGCAGTACTTC	CASSLEIFEQYF
-	TRBJ2-2	TRBV7-6	-	TGTGCCAGCAGCGCTGGGGTGGCCGGGGAGCTGTTTTTT	CASSAGVAGELFF
-	TRBJ2-1	TRBV4-2	once	TGTGCCAGCAGCCAAGAGGGGACTGATAATGAGCAGTTCTTC	CASSQEGTDNEQFF
-	TRBJ1-3	TRBV3-1/TRBV3-2	-	TGTGCCAGCACCGTACAGCCTCGCTCTGGAAACACCATATATTTT	CASTVQPRSGNTIYF
-	TRBJ1-2	TRBV5-6	-	TGTGCCAGCAGCGCACAGGGAGGTGGCTACACCTTC	CASSAQGGGYTF
TRBD2	TRBJ2-1	TRBV11-1	-	TGTGCCAGCAGCTTAGGTAGCGGGGGGTACAATGAGCAGTTCTTC	CASSLGSGGYNEQFF
TRBD2	TRBJ2-7	TRBV7-8	-	TGTGCCAGCAGCTGGGCGGGGGTGATCTCCTACGAGCAGTACTTC	CASSWAGVISYEQYF
-	TRBJ1-5	TRBV28	-	TGTGCCAGCACCACTTCGGGGCAGCCCCAGCATTTT	CASTTSGQPQHF
-	TRBJ1-6	TRBV6-5	-	TGTGCCAGCACCGCCACGAAGGCAGGGATGGCACCCCTCCACTTT	CASTATKAGMAPLHF
-	TRBJ1-4	TRBV5-6	-	TGTGCCAGCAGCTTGGACAGTAAGGCGACTAATGAAAAACTGTTTTTT	CASSLDSKATNEKLFF
-	TRBJ2-7	TRBV6-5	few	TGTGCCAGCAGTTACTCCCCTCCGGGCCTCTACGAGCAGTACTTC	CASSYSPPGLYEQYF
-	TRBJ2-2	TRBV19	-	TGTGCCAGTAGTTCTAAGTTAGGGGTCGGGGAGCTGTTTTTT	CASSSKLGVGELFF
-	TRBJ1-6	TRBV10-3	-	TGTGCCATCAGTGAGTCGGTGGGCAGGGAGGGTGGATCACCCCTCCACTTT	CAISESVGREGGSPLHF
-	TRBJ1-3	TRBV24-1	-	TGTGCCACCAGTGCTGGACTGAACTCTGGAAACACCATATATTTT	CATSAGLNSGNTIYF
-	TRBJ1-4	TRBV7-2	once	TGTGCCAGCAGCTCCCGCCCCGCAGCAGGCACTAATGAAAAACTGTTTTTT	CASSSRPAAGTNEKLFF
-	TRBJ2-3	TRBV3-1/TRBV3-2	-	TGTGCCAGCAGCTTCGAAGGAGATACGCAGTATTTT	CASSFEGDTQYF
TRBD2	TRBJ2-1	TRBV7-9	-	TGTGCCAGCAGCTTAGCGGGGCGGCGGGGGGCGGGGAATGAGCAGTTCTTC	CASSLAGRRGAGNEQFF
TRBD1	TRBJ1-6	TRBV5-1	-	TGCGCCAGCAGCTACGACAGGGAACATTCACCCCTCCACTTT	CASSYDREHSPLHF
TRBD2	TRBJ2-1	TRBV7-2	few	TGTGCCAGCACCCTAACTAGCGCGGGGTACAATGAGCAGTTCTTC	CASTLTSAGYNEQFF
-	TRBJ1-2	TRBV30	-	TGTGCCTGGAAAGCACAGGGCGGATATGGCTACACCTTC	CAWKAQGGYGYTF
-	TRBJ2-7	TRBV5-5	-	TGTGCCAGCAGCCGGGGCCCATACGAGCAGTACTTC	CASSRGPYEQYF
-	TRBJ1-2	TRBV30	-	TGTGCCTGGAGTGCCTCTGGGAGCTATGGCTACACCTTC	CAWSASGSYGYTF
TRBD1	TRBJ2-2	TRBV28	-	TGTGCCAGCAGGACAAACGACAGGGTCACCGGGGAGCTGTTTTTT	CASRTNDRVTGELFF
TRBD1	TRBJ1-6	TRBV5-1	-	TGCGCCAGCAGCCCCGCGACAGGGACCTGGTCACCCCTCCACTTT	CASSPATGTWSPLHF
-	TRBJ1-1	TRBV6-5	-	TGTGCCAGCAGTCCCAAAAGGGGGAACACTGAAGCTTTCTTT	CASSPKRGNTEAFF
-	TRBJ2-7	TRBV9	once	TGTGCCAGCAGCGTCCGGGCGGACCTCTACGAGCAGTACTTC	CASSVRADLYEQYF
-	TRBJ2-1	TRBV12-3/TRBV12-4	-	TGTGCCAGCAGCCCCGGCAGTAAGCAGTTCTTC	CASSPGSKQFF
-	TRBJ2-7	TRBV3-1/TRBV3-2	-	TGTGCCAGCGCCCAGCTCGGCGAGCAGTACTTC	CASAQLGEQYF
-	TRBJ1-2	TRBV14	-	TGTGCCAGCAGCCTCGAACGGGGGGCCGGAGACTATGGCTACACCTTC	CASSLERGAGDYGYTF
TRBD1	TRBJ2-7	TRBV6-5	-	TGTGCCAGCAGTTACTGGGGGGGACAGGGGAGGTCCGAGCAGTACTTC	CASSYWGGQGRSEQYF
-	TRBJ2-2	TRBV9	-	TGTGCCAGCAGCGTAGCAACAGCTGGGGAGCTGTTTTTT	CASSVATAGELFF
-	TRBJ2-1	TRBV11-3	-	TGTGCCAGCAGCTTAGGGCTTTTCTATGAGCAGTTCTTC	CASSLGLFYEQFF
-	TRBJ2-5	TRBV7-3	-	TGTGCCAGCAGCTTAATCCCACAAGAGACCCAGTACTTC	CASSLIPQETQYF
-	TRBJ1-2	TRBV6-1	-	TGTGCCAGCAGTGAACTGGCCGGCGGCACCTTC	CASSELAGGTF
-	TRBJ2-7	TRBV4-2	-	TGTGCCAGCACCACCTCGAGACAAGCGTCCTACGAGCAGTACTTC	CASTTSRQASYEQYF
TRBD1	TRBJ2-7	TRBV27	once	TGTGCCAGCAGTTTAAGACCGACAGGGGCCCACGAGCAGTACTTC	CASSLRPTGAHEQYF
-	TRBJ1-2	TRBV28	-	TGTCCCAACGCGGAGGCAGCTCCCTTC	CPNAEAAPF
-	TRBJ2-7	TRBV2	-	TGTGCCGACCCGTTTTACGAGCAGTACTTC	CADPFYEQYF
-	TRBJ1-3	TRBV19	-	TGTGCCAGTAGTATTACCCGGGGAAACACCATATATTTT	CASSITRGNTIYF
-	TRBJ1-4	TRBV9	once	TGTGCCAGCAGCTTAACAGGGATGACGAGTGAAAAACTGTTTTTT	CASSLTGMTSEKLFF
-	TRBJ2-7	TRBV15	-	TGTGCCACCAGCCGGGGCCGCTCCTACGAGCAGTACTTC	CATSRGRSYEQYF
-	TRBJ2-2	TRBV7-9	-	TGTGCCAGCAGCCCTATCCCTGGGTCGTGGAACACCGGGGAGCTGTTTTTT	CASSPIPGSWNTGELFF
-	TRBJ1-6	TRBV6-8	-	TGTGCCAGCAGCTCACAGGGCCCGAATTCACCCCTCCACTTT	CASSSQGPNSPLHF
-	TRBJ2-2	TRBV28	-	TGTGCCAGCAGTCCGAACACCGGGGAGCTGTTTTTT	CASSPNTGELFF